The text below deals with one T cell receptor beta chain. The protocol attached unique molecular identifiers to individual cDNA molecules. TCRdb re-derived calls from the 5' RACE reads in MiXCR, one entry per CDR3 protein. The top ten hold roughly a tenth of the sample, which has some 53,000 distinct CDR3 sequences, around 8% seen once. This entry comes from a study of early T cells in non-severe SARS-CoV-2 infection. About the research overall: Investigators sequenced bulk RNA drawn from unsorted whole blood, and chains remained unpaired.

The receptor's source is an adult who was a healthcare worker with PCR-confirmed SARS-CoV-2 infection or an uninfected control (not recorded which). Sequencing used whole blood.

The CDR3 reads CASSLLGTLEETQYF. The CDR3 DNA reads as TGTGCCAGCAGCCTCCTCGGCACACTAGAAGAGACCCAGTACTTC. The chain has TRBV9 and TRBJ2-5; TRBD2 is a possible D gene (5 bases). The V gene lost 4 bases and the J gene lost 3 bases, with 16 bases spanning the gap. Per germline, CDR1 SGDLS and CDR2 YYNGEE. The CDR3 runs to 15 residues.